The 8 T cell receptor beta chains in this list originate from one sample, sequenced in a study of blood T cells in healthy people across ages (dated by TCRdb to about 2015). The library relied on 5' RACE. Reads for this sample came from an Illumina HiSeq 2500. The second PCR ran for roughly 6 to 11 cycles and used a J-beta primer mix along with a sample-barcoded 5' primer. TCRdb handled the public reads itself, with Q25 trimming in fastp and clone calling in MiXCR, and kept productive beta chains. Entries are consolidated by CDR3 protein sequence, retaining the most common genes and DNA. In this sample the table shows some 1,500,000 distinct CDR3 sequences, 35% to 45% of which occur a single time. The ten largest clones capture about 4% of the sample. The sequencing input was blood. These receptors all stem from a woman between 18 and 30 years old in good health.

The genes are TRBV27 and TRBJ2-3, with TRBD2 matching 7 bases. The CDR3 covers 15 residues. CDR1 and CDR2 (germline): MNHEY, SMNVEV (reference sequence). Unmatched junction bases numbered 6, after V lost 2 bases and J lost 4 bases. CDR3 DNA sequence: TGTGCCAGCAGTTTAGGGGAGGGATGGCCAGATACGCAGTATTTT. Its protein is CASSLGEGWPDTQYF.

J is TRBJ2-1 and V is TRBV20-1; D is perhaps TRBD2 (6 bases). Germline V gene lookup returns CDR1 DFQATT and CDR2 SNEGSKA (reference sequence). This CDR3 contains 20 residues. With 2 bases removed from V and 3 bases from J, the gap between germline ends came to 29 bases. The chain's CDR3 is CSARNGLRNGALVYYNEQFF. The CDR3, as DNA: TGCAGTGCTAGAAACGGACTAAGGAACGGGGCCCTTGTCTACTACAATGAGCAGTTCTTC.

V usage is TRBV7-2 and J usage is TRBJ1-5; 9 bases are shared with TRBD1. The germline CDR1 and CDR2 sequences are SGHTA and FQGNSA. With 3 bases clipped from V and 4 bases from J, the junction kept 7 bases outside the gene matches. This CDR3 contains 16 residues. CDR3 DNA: TGTGCCAGCAGCTTGGGGACAGGGAGGCGGAATCAGCCCCAGCATTTT. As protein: CASSLGTGRRNQPQHF.

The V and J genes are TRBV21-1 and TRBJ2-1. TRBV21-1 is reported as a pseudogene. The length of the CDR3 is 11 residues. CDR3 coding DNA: TGTGCCAGCAGCCAGAAGCGGGAGCAGTTCTTC. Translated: CASSQKREQFF.

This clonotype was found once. CDR3 sequence: CASMRGAYGANVLTF. For the CDR3, the DNA is TGCGCCAGCATGCGGGGGGCGTACGGGGCCAACGTCCTGACTTTC. The chain joins TRBV10-1 to TRBJ2-6, with 8 bases identical to TRBD2. The CDR3 has 15 residues. The V gene's germline CDR1 is WNHNN and CDR2 SYGVQD (reference sequence). V dropped 7 bases and J dropped 4; count of bases not matched to a gene: 6.

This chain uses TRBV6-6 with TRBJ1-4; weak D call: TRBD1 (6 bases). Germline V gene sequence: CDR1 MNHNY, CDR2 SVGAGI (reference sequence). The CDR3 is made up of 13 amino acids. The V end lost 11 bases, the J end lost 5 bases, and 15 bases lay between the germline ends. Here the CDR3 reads CAGCPGGNEKLFF. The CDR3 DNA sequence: TGTGCCGGATGCCCGGGGGGCAATGAAAAACTGTTTTTT.

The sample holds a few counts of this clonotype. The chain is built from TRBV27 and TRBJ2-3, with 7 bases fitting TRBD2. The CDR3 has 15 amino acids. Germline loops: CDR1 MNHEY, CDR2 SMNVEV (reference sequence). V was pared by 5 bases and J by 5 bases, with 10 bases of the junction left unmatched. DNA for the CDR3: TGTGCCAGCAGTACGAGGACTAGGATGGTAGATACGCAGTATTTT. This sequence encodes CASSTRTRMVDTQYF.

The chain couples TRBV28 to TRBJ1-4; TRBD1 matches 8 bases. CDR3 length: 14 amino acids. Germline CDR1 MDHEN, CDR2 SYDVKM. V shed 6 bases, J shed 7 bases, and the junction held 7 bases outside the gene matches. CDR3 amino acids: CASRLTGGGEKLFF. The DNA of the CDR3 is TGTGCCAGCAGATTAACAGGGGGAGGTGAAAAACTGTTTTTT.